This T cell receptor beta chain was identified during a study of blood T cell repertoires in COVID-19 (TCRdb year 2020). As for the study more broadly: The collaborator samples originated in the United States, Italy and Spain and spanned the acute and convalescent phases of COVID-19. The repertoires were released in a freely available public database meant as a resource for research on the immune response to SARS-CoV-2. The dataset comprised deeply sampled blood TCRbeta repertoires from subjects exposed to, actively infected with, or recovered from COVID-19. The material from the prospective study consisted of cDNA or gDNA derived from T cells, B-cell-depleted T cells, or PBMCs. The samples were drawn from the first 160 participants of the ongoing ImmuneRACE study and from 950 to 1,500 subjects provided by 6 global collaborators. The sample metadata nearly always contained a de-identified subject ID, COVID-19 status, age in years and sex. Where available, HLA class I and class II types were obtained from metadata supplied by the sample provider rather than from assay-based typing.

What the authors observed across the whole study: The quantity of clinical and demographic metadata differed by source and by participant and was supplied without curation.

TCRbeta CDR3 regions were amplified from genomic DNA using the immunoSEQ Assay, a bias-controlled multiplex PCR. The study's processing was this. The number of nucleated cells in each sample was estimated by amplification of reference gene primers within the assay. Sequence reads were collapsed and filtered to measure the absolute abundance of every unique TCRbeta CDR3 rearrangement. For each sample, productive Simpson clonality was calculated as the square root of Simpson's diversity index over productive rearrangements. TCRdb carries this immuneACCESS record with in-frame sequences only. Its versions omit some clonotypes, under half of them owing to an unresolved V gene in the studies checked, with the rest unexplained. V, J and clone size are taken as reported in that table, and D and trimming were inferred from the DNA itself. The sample data list tens of thousands of clones, and 90% of these were observed just once. The top ten hold around 1.3% of the sample.

About this clone itself: Its antigen is currently not known. Per-base quality was not reported, and no clone a single base away is much larger than it.

The collaborating institutions used their own protocols to collect whole blood in K2EDTA tubes. Collaborator samples were shipped for TCRbeta analysis as frozen whole blood, isolated PBMCs, or DNA extracted from either sample type. From the cysteine through the phenylalanine, the CDR3 covers 14 amino acids. Only the CDR3 portion is preserved as DNA: 42 bases, with reading frame beginning at the first base. CDR1 and CDR2 are drawn from the germline V gene: SQVTM, ANQGSEA. V and J are trimmed by 7 bases and 9 bases, and the gene matches miss 12 bases of the junction. The source of this sequence is a man aged 55 to 70 with acute or convalescent COVID-19. The sequenced sample was peripheral blood. The rearrangement combines TRBV29-1 with TRBJ2-1; the central 10 bases match TRBD2. The nucleotide sequence is given as TGCAGCGCCCTGGGCAGCGGGGGGGTTGGTGAGCAGTTCTTC. This yields the protein CSALGSGGVGEQFF.